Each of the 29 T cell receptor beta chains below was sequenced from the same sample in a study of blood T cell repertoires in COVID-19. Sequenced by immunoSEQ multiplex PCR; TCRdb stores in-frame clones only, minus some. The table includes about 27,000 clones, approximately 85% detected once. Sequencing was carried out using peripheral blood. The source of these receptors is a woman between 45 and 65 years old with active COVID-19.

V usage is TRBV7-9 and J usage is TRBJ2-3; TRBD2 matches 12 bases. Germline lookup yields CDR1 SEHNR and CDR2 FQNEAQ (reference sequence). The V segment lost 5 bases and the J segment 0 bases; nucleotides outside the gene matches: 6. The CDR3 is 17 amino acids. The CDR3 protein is CASSPRTSGTSTDTQYF. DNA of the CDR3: TGTGCCAGCAGCCCCAGGACTAGCGGGACTAGCACAGATACGCAGTATTTT.

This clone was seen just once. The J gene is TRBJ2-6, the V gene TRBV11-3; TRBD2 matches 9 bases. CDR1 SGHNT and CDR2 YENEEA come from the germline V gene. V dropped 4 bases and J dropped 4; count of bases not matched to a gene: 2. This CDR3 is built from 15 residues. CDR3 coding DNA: TGTGCCAGCAGCTCGGGACTAGCCGGGGCCAACGTCCTGACTTTC. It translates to CASSSGLAGANVLTF. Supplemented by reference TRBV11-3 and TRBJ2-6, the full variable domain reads EAGVVQSPRYKIIEKKQPVAFWCNPISGHNTLYWYLQNLGQGPELLIRYENEEAVDDSQLPKDRFSAERLKGVDSTLKIQPAELGDSAVYLCASSSGLAGANVLTFGAGSRLTVL.

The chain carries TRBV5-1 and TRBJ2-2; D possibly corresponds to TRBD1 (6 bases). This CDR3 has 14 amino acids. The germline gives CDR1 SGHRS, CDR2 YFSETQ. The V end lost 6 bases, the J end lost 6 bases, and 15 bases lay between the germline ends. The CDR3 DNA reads TGCGCCAGCAAAAGCCAGGGGAGCCCCGGGGAGCTGTTTTTT. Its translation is CASKSQGSPGELFF.

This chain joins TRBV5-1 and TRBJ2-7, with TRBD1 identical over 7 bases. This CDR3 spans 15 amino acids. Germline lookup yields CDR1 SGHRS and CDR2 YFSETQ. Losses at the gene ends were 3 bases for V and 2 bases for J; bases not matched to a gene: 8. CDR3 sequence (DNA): TGCGCCAGCAGCTCGGGATTTACAGGGGCCTACGAGCAGTACTTC. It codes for CASSSGFTGAYEQYF.

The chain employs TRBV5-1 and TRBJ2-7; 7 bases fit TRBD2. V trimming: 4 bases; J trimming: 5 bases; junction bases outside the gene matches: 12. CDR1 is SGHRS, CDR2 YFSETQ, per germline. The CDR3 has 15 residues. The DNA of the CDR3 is TGCGCCAGCAGCCCTACGAGAGCGGGACGAGACGAGCAGTACTTC. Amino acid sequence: CASSPTRAGRDEQYF.

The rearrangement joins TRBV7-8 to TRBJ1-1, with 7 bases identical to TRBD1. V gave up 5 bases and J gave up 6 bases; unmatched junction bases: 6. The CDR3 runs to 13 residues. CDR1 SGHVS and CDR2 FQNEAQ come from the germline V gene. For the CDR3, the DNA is TGTGCCAGCAGCCCGACAGGGTACTCTGAAGCTTTCTTT. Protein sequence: CASSPTGYSEAFF.

The CDR3 loop is CASSDTSGSYTGELFF. Here the CDR3 DNA reads TGTGCCAGCAGTGATACTAGCGGGAGTTACACCGGGGAGCTGTTTTTT. The chain employs TRBV25-1 and TRBJ2-2; TRBD2 aligns across 11 bases. After removal of 3 bases from V and 3 bases from J, the junction contained 3 bases not matched to a gene. The length of the CDR3 is 16 residues. Germline lookup yields CDR1 MGHDK and CDR2 SYGVNS. Looking up the rest from reference TRBV25-1 and TRBJ2-2 gives the full variable domain: EADIYQTPRYLVIGTGKKITLECSQTMGHDKMYWYQQDPGMELHLIHYSYGVNSTEKGDLSSESTVSRIRTEHFPLTLESARPSHTSQYLCASSDTSGSYTGELFFGEGSRLTVL.

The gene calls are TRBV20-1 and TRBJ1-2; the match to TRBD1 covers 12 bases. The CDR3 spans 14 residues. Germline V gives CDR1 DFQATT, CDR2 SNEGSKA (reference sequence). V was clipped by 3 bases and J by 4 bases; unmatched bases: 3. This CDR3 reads CSASEGQGAYGYTF. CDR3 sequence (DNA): TGCAGTGCTAGTGAGGGACAGGGGGCCTATGGCTACACCTTC.

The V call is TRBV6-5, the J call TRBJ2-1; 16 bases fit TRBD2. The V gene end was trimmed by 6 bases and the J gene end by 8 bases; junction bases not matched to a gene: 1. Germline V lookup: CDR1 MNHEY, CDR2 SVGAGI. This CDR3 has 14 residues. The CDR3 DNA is TGTGCCAGCAGCGGGACTAGCGGGAGGGATGAGCAGTTCTTC. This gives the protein CASSGTSGRDEQFF.

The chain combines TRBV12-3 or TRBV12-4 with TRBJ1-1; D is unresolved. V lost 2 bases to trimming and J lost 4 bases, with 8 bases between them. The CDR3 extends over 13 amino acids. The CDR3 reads CASSLKPGTEAFF. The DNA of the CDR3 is TGTGCCAGCAGTTTAAAGCCGGGCACTGAAGCTTTCTTT.

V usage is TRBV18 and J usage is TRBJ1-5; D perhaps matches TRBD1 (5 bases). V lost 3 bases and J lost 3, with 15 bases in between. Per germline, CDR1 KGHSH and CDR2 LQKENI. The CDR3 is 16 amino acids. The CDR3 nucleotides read TGTGCCAGCTCACCCGATATCGGGGGGGTCAATCAGCCCCAGCATTTT. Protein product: CASSPDIGGVNQPQHF. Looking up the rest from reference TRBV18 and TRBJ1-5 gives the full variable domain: NAGVMQNPRHLVRRRGQEARLRCSPMKGHSHVYWYRQLPEEGLKFMVYLQKENIIDESGMPKERFSAEFPKEGPSILRIQQVVRGDSAAYFCASSPDIGGVNQPQHFGDGTRLSIL.

The CDR3 nucleotides read TGCGCCAGCAGCCGCACCTCACTAGCGGGAGGGGGTGAGCAGTTCTTC. Its translation: CASSRTSLAGGGEQFF. The chain couples TRBV5-1 to TRBJ2-1; 13 bases are a match to TRBD2. With V trimmed by 4 bases and J by 9 bases, 10 bases remained unmatched. The CDR3 covers 16 residues. Germline-derived CDR1 and CDR2 are SGHRS and YFSETQ.

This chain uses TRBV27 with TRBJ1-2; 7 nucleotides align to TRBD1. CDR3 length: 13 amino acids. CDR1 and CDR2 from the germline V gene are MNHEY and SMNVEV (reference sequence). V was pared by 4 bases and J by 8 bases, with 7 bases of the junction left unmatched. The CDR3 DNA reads TGTGCCAGCAGTTACGGACAGGATATGGGCTACACCTTC. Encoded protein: CASSYGQDMGYTF.

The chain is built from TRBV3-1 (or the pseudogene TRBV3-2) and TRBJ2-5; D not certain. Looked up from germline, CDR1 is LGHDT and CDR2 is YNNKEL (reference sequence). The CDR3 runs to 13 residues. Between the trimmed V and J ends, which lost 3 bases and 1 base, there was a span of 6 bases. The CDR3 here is CASSQALQETQYF. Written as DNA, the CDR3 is TGTGCCAGCAGCCAGGCCCTCCAAGAGACCCAGTACTTC.

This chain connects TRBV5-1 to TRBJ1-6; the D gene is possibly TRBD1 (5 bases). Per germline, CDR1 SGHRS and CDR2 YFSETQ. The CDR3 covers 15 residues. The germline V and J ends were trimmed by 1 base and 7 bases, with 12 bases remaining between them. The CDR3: CASSLNPDSNSPLHF. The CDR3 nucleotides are TGCGCCAGCAGCTTGAACCCAGACAGCAATTCACCCCTCCACTTT.

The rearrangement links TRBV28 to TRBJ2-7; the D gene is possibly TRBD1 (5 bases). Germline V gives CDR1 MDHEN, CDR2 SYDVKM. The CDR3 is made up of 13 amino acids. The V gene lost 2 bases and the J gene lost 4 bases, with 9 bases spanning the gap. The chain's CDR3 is CASSLPQVYEQYF. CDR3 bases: TGTGCCAGCAGTTTACCACAGGTTTACGAGCAGTACTTC.

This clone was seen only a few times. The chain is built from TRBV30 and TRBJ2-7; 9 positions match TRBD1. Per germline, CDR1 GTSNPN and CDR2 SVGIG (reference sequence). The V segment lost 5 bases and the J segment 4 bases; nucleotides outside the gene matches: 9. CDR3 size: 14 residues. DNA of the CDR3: TGTGCCTGGGCCGAACAGGGGGCTAGGTACGAGCAGTACTTC. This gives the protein CAWAEQGARYEQYF.

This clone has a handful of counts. CDR3 sequence reads: CASSPPYGGGYNEQFF. The CDR3 region has the DNA TGTGCCAGCAGCCCCCCCTATGGGGGCGGCTACAATGAGCAGTTCTTC. This sequence joins TRBV4-2 and TRBJ2-1, with D perhaps matching TRBD1 (6 bases). The germline V gene has CDR1 LGHNA and CDR2 YNFKEQ. Trimming took off 4 bases at V and 3 bases at J, with 16 bases between the two ends. This CDR3 is 16 amino acids long.

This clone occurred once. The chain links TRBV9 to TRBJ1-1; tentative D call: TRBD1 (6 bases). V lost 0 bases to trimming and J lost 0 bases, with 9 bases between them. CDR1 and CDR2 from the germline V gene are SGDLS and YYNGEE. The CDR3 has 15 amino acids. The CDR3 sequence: CASSVGQAMNTEAFF. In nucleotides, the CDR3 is TGTGCCAGCAGCGTAGGACAGGCCATGAACACTGAAGCTTTCTTT.

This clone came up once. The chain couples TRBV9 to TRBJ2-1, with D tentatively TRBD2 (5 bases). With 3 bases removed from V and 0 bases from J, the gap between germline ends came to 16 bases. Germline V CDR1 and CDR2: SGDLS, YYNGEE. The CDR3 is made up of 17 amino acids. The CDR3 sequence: CASSEREWESSYNEQFF. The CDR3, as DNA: TGTGCCAGCAGCGAGCGAGAATGGGAGAGCTCCTACAATGAGCAGTTCTTC.

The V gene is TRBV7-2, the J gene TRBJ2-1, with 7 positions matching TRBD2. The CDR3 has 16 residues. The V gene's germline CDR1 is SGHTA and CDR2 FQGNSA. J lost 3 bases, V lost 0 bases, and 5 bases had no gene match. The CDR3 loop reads CASSLAGGRVYNEQFF. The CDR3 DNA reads TGTGCCAGCAGCTTAGCGGGGGGGAGAGTCTACAATGAGCAGTTCTTC.

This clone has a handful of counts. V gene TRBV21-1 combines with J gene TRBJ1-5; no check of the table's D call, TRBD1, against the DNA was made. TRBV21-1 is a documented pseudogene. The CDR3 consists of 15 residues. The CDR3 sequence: CASSKRRGGNQPQHF. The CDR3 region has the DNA TGTGCCAGCAGCAAACGCAGGGGAGGCAATCAGCCCCAGCATTTT.

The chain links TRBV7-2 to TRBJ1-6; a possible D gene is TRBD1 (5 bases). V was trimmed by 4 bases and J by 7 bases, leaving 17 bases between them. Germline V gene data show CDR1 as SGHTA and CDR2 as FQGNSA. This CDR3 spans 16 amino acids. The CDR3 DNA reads TGTGCCAGCAGCTCCCTTGTCGGGGGAGGGAATTCACCCCTCCACTTT. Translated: CASSSLVGGGNSPLHF.

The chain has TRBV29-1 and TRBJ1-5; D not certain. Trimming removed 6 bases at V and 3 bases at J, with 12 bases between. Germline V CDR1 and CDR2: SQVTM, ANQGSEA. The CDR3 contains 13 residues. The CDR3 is CSVQVGFNQPQHF. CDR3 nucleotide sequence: TGCAGCGTCCAGGTGGGCTTCAATCAGCCCCAGCATTTT.

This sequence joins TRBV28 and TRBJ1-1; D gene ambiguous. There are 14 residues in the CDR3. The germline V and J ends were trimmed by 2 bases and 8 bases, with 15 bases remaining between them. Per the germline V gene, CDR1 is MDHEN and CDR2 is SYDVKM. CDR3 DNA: TGTGCCAGCAGTTTAGGTCACGGGGAATTGGAAGCTTTCTTT. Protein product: CASSLGHGELEAFF.

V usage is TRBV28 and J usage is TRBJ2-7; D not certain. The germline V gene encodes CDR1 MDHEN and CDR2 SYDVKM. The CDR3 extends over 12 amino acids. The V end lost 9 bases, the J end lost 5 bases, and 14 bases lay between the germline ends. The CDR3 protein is CASLSGGHEQYF. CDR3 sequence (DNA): TGTGCCAGTCTGTCTGGTGGCCACGAGCAGTACTTC. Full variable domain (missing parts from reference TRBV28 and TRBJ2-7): DVKVTQSSRYLVKRTGEKVFLECVQDMDHENMFWYRQDPGLGLRLIYFSYDVKMKEKGDIPEGYSVSREKKERFSLILESASTNQTSMYLCASLSGGHEQYFGPGTRLTVT.

The CDR3 loop reads CASSYGRDYGYTF. The CDR3 DNA is TGTGCCAGCAGTTATGGCAGGGACTATGGCTACACCTTC. The chain is built from TRBV6-1 and TRBJ1-2; D is possibly TRBD1 (5 bases). The CDR3 consists of 13 residues. Between the trimmed V and J ends, which lost 5 bases and 3 bases, there was a span of 10 bases. Germline V gene data show CDR1 as MNHNS and CDR2 as SASEGT.

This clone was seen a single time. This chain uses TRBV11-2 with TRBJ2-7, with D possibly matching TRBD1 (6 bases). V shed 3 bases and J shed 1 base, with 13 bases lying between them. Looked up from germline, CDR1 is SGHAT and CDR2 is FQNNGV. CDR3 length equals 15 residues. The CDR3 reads CASSFTGLESYEQYF. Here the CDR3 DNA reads TGTGCCAGCAGCTTTACAGGGTTGGAGTCCTACGAGCAGTACTTC.

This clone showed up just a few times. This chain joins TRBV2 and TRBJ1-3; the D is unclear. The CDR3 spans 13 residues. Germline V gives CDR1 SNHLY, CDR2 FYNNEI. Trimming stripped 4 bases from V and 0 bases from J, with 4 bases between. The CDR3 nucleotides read TGTGCCAGCAGTGTTTACTCTGGAAACACCATATATTTT. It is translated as CASSVYSGNTIYF.